These 22 T cell receptor beta chains were sequenced from one sample in a study of blood T cell repertoires in COVID-19. Assay used: immunoSEQ multiplex PCR; TCRdb lists only in-frame clones, some missing. Here the sample spans over 200,000 clones, roughly 83% being singletons. The specimen was peripheral blood. All receptors derive from a man aged 40-49 years with acute or convalescent COVID-19.

This sequence joins TRBV12-5 and TRBJ2-3, with 9 bases fitting TRBD2. The CDR3 contains 13 residues. With V trimmed by 8 bases and J by 2 bases, 2 bases remained unmatched. Germline V gene data show CDR1 as LGHNT and CDR2 as FRNRAP. The CDR3 sequence: CASLAGNTDTQYF. The CDR3 DNA sequence: TGTGCTAGTCTAGCGGGGAACACAGATACGCAGTATTTT.

This clone occurred once. The J gene is TRBJ1-2, the V gene TRBV18, with 9 bases fitting TRBD1. The CDR3 sequence is 15 residues long. Trimming removed 6 bases from V and 2 bases from J; junction bases left unmatched: 7. CDR1 and CDR2 from the germline V gene are KGHSH and LQKENI. The CDR3 DNA reads as TGTGCCAGCTCTCCCGGGACAGGGAGGAACTATGGCTACACCTTC. Translation gives CASSPGTGRNYGYTF.

The J gene is TRBJ2-1, the V gene TRBV5-1; 10 bases are shared with TRBD2. This CDR3 region has 15 residues. The germline V gene has CDR1 SGHRS and CDR2 YFSETQ. Trimming removed 0 bases from V and 13 bases from J; junction bases left unmatched: 10. The CDR3 protein is CASSLGTSGSFFQFF. The CDR3, as DNA: TGCGCCAGCAGCTTGGGGACTAGCGGTTCTTTTTTTCAGTTCTTC.

This sequence joins TRBV7-6 and TRBJ1-2, with TRBD1 matching 8 bases. The CDR3 is made up of 14 amino acids. The germline V gene encodes CDR1 SGHVS and CDR2 FNYEAQ. The ends lost 6 bases at V and 8 bases at J; junction bases unmatched: 11. CDR3 sequence: CASRPTGQGGGYTF. DNA of the CDR3: TGTGCCAGCAGACCTACTGGACAGGGCGGGGGCTACACCTTC.

The gene calls are TRBV11-2 and TRBJ2-7; D unresolved. The V and J ends lost 5 bases and 4 bases respectively, with 18 bases between them. The CDR3 is made up of 15 amino acids. Germline values: CDR1 SGHAT, CDR2 FQNNGV. The DNA of the CDR3 is TGTGCCAGCAGCCCCCGGGTAGCAGAGACGTACGAGCAGTACTTC. Protein product: CASSPRVAETYEQYF.

The chain recombines TRBV3-1 (or the pseudogene TRBV3-2) with TRBJ1-1; a weak D match, TRBD1 (5 bases). Trimming cost V 1 base and J 8 bases, with 17 bases left between them. Germline CDR1 is LGHDT and CDR2 is YNNKEL (reference sequence). This CDR3 spans 15 amino acids. In DNA, the CDR3 is TGTGCCAGCAGCCAAGGCCTTACAGGTATTTCGGAAGCTTTCTTT. Residues: CASSQGLTGISEAFF.

This rearrangement joins TRBV27 to TRBJ1-1, with TRBD1 as a possible D gene (5 bases). The CDR3 consists of 14 residues. The V and J ends lost 6 bases and 0 bases respectively, with 11 bases between them. Per the germline V gene, CDR1 is MNHEY and CDR2 is SMNVEV (reference sequence). CDR3 residues: CASSADRMNTEAFF. CDR3 nucleotides: TGTGCCAGCAGCGCAGACAGAATGAACACTGAAGCTTTCTTT.

The gene calls are TRBV15 and TRBJ2-7; TRBD1 matches at 7 bases. V was pared by 3 bases and J by 4 bases, with 6 bases of the junction left unmatched. The CDR3 is 14 residues long. Germline V gives CDR1 LNHNV, CDR2 YYDKDF (reference sequence). The chain's CDR3 is CATSSFDRAYEQYF. The CDR3 DNA is TGTGCCACCAGCAGTTTTGACAGGGCTTACGAGCAGTACTTC.

CDR3 DNA sequence: TGTGCCAGTAGTATTTCGACAGGGAACCACGAGCAGTACTTC. This gives the protein CASSISTGNHEQYF. J is TRBJ2-7 and V is TRBV19, with 7 bases aligning to TRBD1. Germline lookup yields CDR1 LNHDA and CDR2 SQIVND (reference sequence). CDR3 size: 14 residues. V lost 3 bases to trimming and J lost 5 bases; unmatched junction nucleotides: 7.

The chain uses TRBV30 and TRBJ2-7; tentative D call: TRBD1 (6 bases). The CDR3 length is 14 residues. Germline CDR1 reads GTSNPN; CDR2 reads SVGIG (reference sequence). Between the trimmed V and J ends, which lost 3 bases and 3 bases, there was a span of 15 bases. This CDR3 is CAWSVRGSNYEQYF. CDR3 bases: TGTGCCTGGAGCGTCAGGGGATCCAACTACGAGCAGTACTTC.

The rearrangement joins TRBV15 to TRBJ2-2, with 8 bases identical to TRBD2. This CDR3 has 18 amino acids. Germline V gene data show CDR1 as LNHNV and CDR2 as YYDKDF (reference sequence). Trimming removed 3 bases from V and 4 bases from J; junction bases left unmatched: 13. CDR3 nucleotides: TGTGCCACCAGCAGCAGGGGACAAGCGGGAGCGGGCACCGGGGAGCTGTTTTTT. Amino acid sequence: CATSSRGQAGAGTGELFF.

The chain is built from TRBV5-5 and TRBJ1-1; D is ambiguous. The germline gives CDR1 SGHKS, CDR2 YYEKEE (reference sequence). The length of the CDR3 is 13 residues. V was pared by 7 bases and J by 0 bases, with 10 bases between. The CDR3 spells CASRLTLNTEAFF. The CDR3 bases are TGTGCCAGCCGCCTTACTTTGAACACTGAAGCTTTCTTT.

V usage is TRBV28 and J usage is TRBJ1-2; D is unresolved. V was clipped by 2 bases and J by 4 bases, with 11 bases between them. Germline CDR1 and CDR2: MDHEN and SYDVKM. The CDR3 is 14 residues long. The CDR3 is CASSLEQNLYGYTF. The DNA for the CDR3 is TGTGCCAGCAGTTTAGAACAGAACCTCTATGGCTACACCTTC.

This clone was detected once. J is TRBJ1-5 and V is TRBV4-1; no definite D call. The CDR3 loop spans 13 amino acids. Germline-derived CDR1 and CDR2 are MGHRA and YSYEKL. The ends were cut back, 0 bases at V and 3 bases at J, with 3 bases in the middle. The CDR3, as DNA: TGCGCCAGCAGCCAAGATTACAATCAGCCCCAGCATTTT. This codes for CASSQDYNQPQHF.

The V and J genes are TRBV21-1 and TRBJ1-1; TRBD1 is the table's D call, not checked against the DNA. TRBV21-1 is classified as a pseudogene. CDR3 length equals 15 residues. CDR3 loop: CASSNNRVVNTEAFF. The CDR3 DNA follows: TGTGCCAGCAGCAACAACAGGGTAGTGAACACTGAAGCTTTCTTT.

This chain joins TRBV3-1 (or the pseudogene TRBV3-2) and TRBJ1-6, with 9 bases aligning to TRBD1. Trimming cost V 5 bases and J 8 bases; bases outside gene matches: 10. Germline CDR1 LGHDT, CDR2 YNNKEL (reference sequence). The CDR3 extends over 16 amino acids. The CDR3, as DNA: TGTGCCAGCAGCATTTTTGGGGGACAGGGAGATTCACCCCTCCACTTT. Translating gives CASSIFGGQGDSPLHF.

The chain employs TRBV7-2 and TRBJ1-2; 7 nucleotides line up with TRBD1. The length of the CDR3 is 14 residues. The ends lost 5 bases at V and 3 bases at J; junction bases unmatched: 6. The germline gives CDR1 SGHTA, CDR2 FQGNSA. In DNA form, the CDR3 reads TGTGCCAGCAGCCTTACCGGGACAGACTATGGCTACACCTTC. Its protein product is CASSLTGTDYGYTF.

The CDR3 is CASETEYEQYF. CDR3 nucleotides: TGTGCCAGCGAAACAGAGTACGAGCAGTACTTC. This chain joins TRBV7-9 and TRBJ2-7; D uncertain. CDR3 size: 11 residues. The germline gives CDR1 SEHNR, CDR2 FQNEAQ (reference sequence). V was cut by 8 bases and J by 4 bases, with 9 bases left in between.

The J gene is TRBJ2-7, the V gene TRBV27; D is perhaps TRBD1 (6 bases). CDR3 length: 13 amino acids. Trimming pared 3 bases from V and 1 base from J, leaving 7 bases between. CDR1 is MNHEY, CDR2 SMNVEV, per germline (reference sequence). This chain's CDR3 is CASSFQGSYEQYF. The DNA of the CDR3 is TGTGCCAGCAGTTTTCAGGGGTCCTACGAGCAGTACTTC.

This chain uses TRBV29-1 with TRBJ2-3; D possibly corresponds to TRBD2 (6 bases). The CDR3 spans 15 residues. Trimming took 8 bases from V and 1 from J, leaving 19 bases between them. CDR1 and CDR2 (germline): SQVTM, ANQGSEA. This CDR3 is CSSRQDYERTDTQYF. The DNA of the CDR3 is TGCAGCTCTCGGCAGGACTATGAACGCACAGATACGCAGTATTTT.

This chain joins TRBV29-1 and TRBJ2-7, with no clear D. V was cut by 6 bases and J by 2 bases, with 17 bases left in between. Per germline, CDR1 SQVTM and CDR2 ANQGSEA. This CDR3 is 14 amino acids long. The CDR3 here is CSVTKRSKTYEQYF. CDR3 coding DNA: TGCAGCGTCACCAAGAGATCAAAAACCTACGAGCAGTACTTC.

This sequence joins TRBV11-2 and TRBJ2-5, with D possibly matching TRBD2 (5 bases). There are 14 residues in the CDR3. V shed 1 base and J shed 5 bases, with 11 bases lying between them. Germline V gene sequence: CDR1 SGHAT, CDR2 FQNNGV. The CDR3 protein is CASSLASAGETQYF. The CDR3 nucleotides are TGTGCCAGCAGCTTAGCGAGCGCGGGCGAGACCCAGTACTTC.